This T cell receptor (beta chain) came from a study of blood T cells in healthy people across ages. Notes on the study in general: Getting older went along with TCR beta diversity per million T cells dropping roughly linearly.

V lost 0 bases to trimming and J lost 5 bases; unmatched junction nucleotides: 9. Per the germline V gene, CDR1 is LNHNV and CDR2 is YYDKDF (reference sequence). The CDR3 runs to 17 residues. This clonotype was picked up a small number of times. Its antigen is as yet unknown. With a J-beta primer mix and a sample-barcoded 5' primer, a second PCR ran 7 to 11 cycles. Each CDR3 protein gets one entry after TCRdb re-called the 5' RACE reads with MiXCR. The sample consists of around 1.5 million distinct CDR3 sequences, about 43% of them appearing once. The receptor was derived from a woman younger than 30 in good health. Input material: blood. This chain links TRBV15 with TRBJ2-1; the match to TRBD2 covers 8 bases. This chain's CDR3 is CATSRDWLAGIDNEQFF. CDR3 DNA sequence: TGTGCCACCAGCAGAGATTGGCTAGCGGGTATCGACAATGAGCAGTTCTTC.